This TCR beta chain comes out of a study of blood T cell repertoires in COVID-19. Study background: Donors in the United States, Italy and Spain gave samples during acute or convalescent COVID-19. PBMCs, B-cell-depleted T cells, or T cells were the source of the cDNA or gDNA that made up the material.

In germline, CDR1 is SEHNR, CDR2 FQNEAQ (reference sequence). The CDR3 consists of 16 residues. Trimming pared 5 bases from V and 3 bases from J, leaving 20 bases between. In the authors' workflow: Amplification with reference gene primers provided the estimates of nucleated cell counts. Sequenced by immunoSEQ multiplex PCR; TCRdb stores in-frame clones only, minus some. V and J calls and clone size are those listed in that table; D and trimming were worked out from the DNA. The sample contains approximately 220,000 clones, around 90% of which appear only once. Material for sequencing was peripheral blood. The source is a man in his sixties with acute or convalescent COVID-19. The chain employs TRBV7-9 and TRBJ2-7, with a possible D match to TRBD2 (6 bases). CDR3 sequence (DNA): TGTGCCAGCAGCCAAGACCTCGGAGGGTCCCTCTACGAGCAGTACTTC. Its protein product is CASSQDLGGSLYEQYF.